The sequence of this T cell receptor (beta chain) was determined in a study of early T cells in non-severe SARS-CoV-2 infection. Study overall: It was bulk RNA from unsorted whole blood that was sequenced, and the chains were unpaired.

In germline, CDR1 is SEHNR, CDR2 FQNEAQ (reference sequence). V lost 5 bases, J lost 4 bases, and 7 bases stayed unmatched. The CDR3 is 15 residues long. Whole-study results and caveats: The matching step, a VDJdb search, favored anti-spike CD8 responses and missed private and CD4 specificities.

Note on this clonotype: Its specificity is not known.

The protocol attached unique molecular identifiers to individual cDNA molecules. TCRdb itself ran the 5' RACE reads through MiXCR, one entry per CDR3 protein. The sample consists of approximately 76,000 distinct CDR3 sequences, approximately 10% of them appearing once. The sequence was obtained from an adult who was a healthcare worker with PCR-confirmed SARS-CoV-2 infection or an uninfected control (not recorded which). The sample consisted of whole blood. V is TRBV7-9 and J is TRBJ2-7, with 11 bases matching TRBD1. CDR3 sequence: CASSPPGQGAYEQYF. The CDR3 DNA sequence: TGTGCCAGCAGCCCCCCCGGACAGGGGGCTTACGAGCAGTACTTC.